Listed here are 2 T cell receptor beta chains from one sample, sequenced in a study of shared clonotypes between healthy human individuals. Terminally differentiated effector memory CD45RA+ cells were excluded by CCR7 positive selection of CD45RO-negative cells. Repertoires were generated with immunoSEQ multiplex PCR, while TCRdb's copy carries only in-frame clones and drops some. The table lists millions of clones, about 95% of them singletons, with around 1.1% in the top ten. The sample taken for sequencing was naive CD8+ T cells sorted from blood. All receptors derive from a man aged 18-30 years in good health.

Here the CDR3 reads CASSLQLVKLDEQYF. The CDR3, as DNA: TGTGCCAGCAGTTTACAATTGGTTAAACTCGACGAGCAGTACTTC. This chain joins TRBV27 and TRBJ2-7; D remains ambiguous. V gave up 2 bases and J gave up 5 bases, with 16 bases separating them. The germline CDR1 and CDR2 sequences are MNHEY and SMNVEV (reference sequence). CDR3 size: 15 residues.

The genes are TRBV15 and TRBJ1-1; no definite D call. This CDR3 is built from 15 residues. Trimming stripped 7 bases from V and 2 bases from J, with 17 bases between. CDR1 and CDR2 (germline): LNHNV, YYDKDF (reference sequence). This CDR3 reads CATIPNPGENTEAFF. DNA of the CDR3: TGTGCCACCATACCCAACCCGGGAGAAAACACTGAAGCTTTCTTT. The entire variable domain, with the rest obtained from reference TRBV15 and TRBJ1-1, is as follows: DAMVIQNPRYQVTQFGKPVTLSCSQTLNHNVMYWYQQKSSQAPKLLFHYYDKDFNNEADTPDNFQSRRPNTSFCFLDIRSPGLGDTAMYLCATIPNPGENTEAFFGQGTRLTVV.